This T cell receptor beta chain is from a study of cytotoxic CD8 clonotypes in ibrutinib-treated CLL. This CDR3 spans 15 amino acids. V shed 2 bases, J shed 2 bases, and the junction held 6 bases outside the gene matches. Germline values: CDR1 LGHNA, CDR2 YSLEER. Investigators sought sequencing depths of between 1 in 200,000 and 1 in 1 million T cells. Profiled with immunoSEQ multiplex PCR; TCRdb holds only in-frame clones, not every one. The sample holds roughly 130,000 clones, approximately 80% seen once. The chain employs TRBV4-3 and TRBJ2-7, with 7 bases matching TRBD1. The receptor comes from a human donor with chronic lymphocytic leukemia. Sample: PBMCs, taken after 12 months of ibrutinib treatment. The CDR3 spells CASSQSSQGAYEQYF. CDR3 coding DNA: TGCGCCAGCAGCCAATCTAGCCAGGGGGCCTACGAGCAGTACTTC.